Below, 9 T cell receptor beta chains from the same sample are listed, as sequenced in a study of shared clonotypes between healthy human individuals. Clones were sequenced by immunoSEQ multiplex PCR, and TCRdb holds only the in-frame ones, with some missing. The sample includes roughly 500,000 clones, 70% to 85% of them seen just once. The sequenced sample was PBMCs. These receptors all come from a woman aged 40 to 55 in good health. Some clones in this sample may be carry-over from other donors' samples.

The gene calls are TRBV4-3 and TRBJ2-7; TRBD2 aligns across 9 bases. The CDR3 length is 17 residues. Looked up from germline, CDR1 is LGHNA and CDR2 is YSLEER. The V gene end was trimmed by 1 base and the J gene end by 3 bases; junction bases not matched to a gene: 10. CDR3 loop: CASSQGVASGKGYEQYF. CDR3 nucleotide sequence: TGCGCCAGCAGCCAAGGGGTGGCTAGCGGGAAAGGCTACGAGCAGTACTTC.

The J gene is TRBJ2-2, the V gene TRBV9, with D tentatively TRBD2 (6 bases). From germline, CDR1 is SGDLS and CDR2 YYNGEE. The CDR3 covers 13 residues. The V gene lost 4 bases and the J gene lost 7 bases, with 11 bases spanning the gap. The CDR3 coding sequence is TGTGCCAGCAGCCCCGGCGGGGACGGGGAGCTGTTTTTT. Translated, it gives CASSPGGDGELFF.

The chain links TRBV5-1 to TRBJ2-7, with D unresolved. V lost 0 bases and J lost 2, with 9 bases in between. From germline, CDR1 is SGHRS and CDR2 YFSETQ. The CDR3 consists of 14 residues. CDR3 DNA: TGCGCCAGCAGCTTGGTCGCAGGCACCTACGAGCAGTACTTC. Protein product: CASSLVAGTYEQYF.

V is TRBV5-1 and J is TRBJ1-4; no reliable D call. CDR3 length equals 16 residues. Trimming stripped 0 bases from V and 7 bases from J, with 16 bases between. Looked up from germline, CDR1 is SGHRS and CDR2 is YFSETQ. In DNA form, the CDR3 reads TGCGCCAGCAGCTTGGTGCTAGCGGGAGGGAGTGAAAAACTGTTTTTT. Its translation is CASSLVLAGGSEKLFF. The variable domain in full, with the rest retrieved from reference TRBV5-1 and TRBJ1-4, is KAGVTQTPRYLIKTRGQQVTLSCSPISGHRSVSWYQQTPGQGLQFLFEYFSETQRNKGNFPGRFSGRQFSNSRSEMNVSTLELGDSALYLCASSLVLAGGSEKLFFGSGTQLSVL.

CDR3 region: CASGGLAGVNEQFF. CDR3 coding DNA: TGTGCCAGCGGAGGATTAGCGGGAGTGAATGAGCAGTTCTTC. This sequence joins TRBV11-1 and TRBJ2-1; 9 nucleotides agree with TRBD2. This CDR3 spans 14 amino acids. Looked up from germline, CDR1 is SGHAT and CDR2 is FQDESV (reference sequence). J was trimmed by 7 bases and V by 8 bases; bases with no gene match: 9.

V usage is TRBV9 and J usage is TRBJ2-7, with 7 bases aligning to TRBD2. This CDR3 is 15 amino acids long. Unmatched junction bases numbered 6, after V lost 0 bases and J lost 3 bases. The germline gives CDR1 SGDLS, CDR2 YYNGEE. The CDR3 is CASSVDGGSNYEQYF. The CDR3 nucleotides read TGTGCCAGCAGCGTAGACGGCGGGAGTAACTACGAGCAGTACTTC.

The chain combines TRBV29-1 with TRBJ2-2; TRBD2 matches at 10 bases. The CDR3 spans 14 residues. Germline V gives CDR1 SQVTM, CDR2 ANQGSEA. Trimming at V came to 6 bases and at J to 2 bases, leaving 3 bases not matched to a gene. The CDR3 loop reads CSVGTSANTGELFF. In nucleotides, the CDR3 is TGCAGCGTAGGGACTAGCGCCAACACCGGGGAGCTGTTTTTT.

The V and J genes are TRBV5-1 and TRBJ2-1; D is ambiguous. V dropped 0 bases and J dropped 9 bases, with 7 bases sitting between them. Germline loops: CDR1 SGHRS, CDR2 YFSETQ. This CDR3 has 12 residues. DNA of the CDR3: TGCGCCAGCAGCTTGGGATCCGGTGAGCAGTTCTTC. Translated, it gives CASSLGSGEQFF.

This sequence joins TRBV4-1 and TRBJ2-5; a possible D gene is TRBD2 (5 bases). The J call may be in error: the DNA end matches TRBJ2-7 better. The CDR3 consists of 16 residues. Germline assignment: CDR1 MGHRA and CDR2 YSYEKL. CDR3 DNA: TGCGCCAGCAGCCAAGTCGGGCGGGTACCGACCTACGAGCAGTACTTC. It is translated as CASSQVGRVPTYEQYF.